These 22 T cell receptor beta chains were all obtained from the same sample, sequenced in a study of cytomegalovirus exposure and HLA in healthy donors. Primers: 60 Vbeta forward and 13 Jbeta reverse. This table comes from immunoSEQ multiplex PCR, and its TCRdb copy is limited to in-frame clones, with some not included. The table lists about 160,000 clones, roughly 80% of them singletons. Source material: PBMCs. The receptors here all came from a man aged 50-60 years in good health and CMV-seropositive.

CDR3 in amino acids: CASSSDSSYEQYF. DNA of the CDR3: TGCGCCAGCAGCTCCGACAGTTCCTACGAGCAGTACTTC. This sequence joins TRBV5-1 and TRBJ2-7, with TRBD1 as a possible D gene (5 bases). Trimming left V 3 bases short and J 1 base short, with 8 bases between. The CDR3 covers 13 residues. The germline V gene encodes CDR1 SGHRS and CDR2 YFSETQ.

The rearrangement links TRBV19 to TRBJ1-3; 10 nucleotides align to TRBD1. This CDR3 region has 17 residues. J lost 0 bases, V lost 6 bases, and 8 bases had no gene match. Germline lookup yields CDR1 LNHDA and CDR2 SQIVND (reference sequence). The CDR3 DNA sequence: TGTGCCAGTAGCCTTGGGACAGGGGAGTTCTCTGGAAACACCATATATTTT. It encodes CASSLGTGEFSGNTIYF.

The chain carries TRBV7-6 and TRBJ1-4, with D possibly matching TRBD1 (6 bases). Germline loops: CDR1 SGHVS, CDR2 FNYEAQ. The V end lost 4 bases, the J end lost 6 bases, and 15 bases lay between the germline ends. This CDR3 spans 15 amino acids. CDR3 DNA: TGTGCCAGCAGCTCCACAGGGAGAGAATATGAAAAACTGTTTTTT. Translated: CASSSTGREYEKLFF.

This sequence joins TRBV7-9 and TRBJ1-4; the D gene is possibly TRBD1 (6 bases). The germline CDR1 and CDR2 sequences are SEHNR and FQNEAQ (reference sequence). The V and J ends lost 2 bases and 2 bases respectively, with 12 bases between them. There are 16 residues in the CDR3. CDR3 in DNA: TGTGCCAGCAGCTTACAGGGGTCAGTGACTAATGAAAAACTGTTTTTT. It yields the protein CASSLQGSVTNEKLFF.

The rearrangement links TRBV27 to TRBJ2-7; 8 nucleotides line up with TRBD1. CDR1 MNHEY and CDR2 SMNVEV come from the germline V gene (reference sequence). The CDR3 covers 14 residues. V lost 4 bases, J lost 5 bases, and 7 bases stayed unmatched. The CDR3 protein is CASSWTGKSHEQYF. DNA of the CDR3: TGTGCCAGCAGTTGGACAGGGAAGTCCCACGAGCAGTACTTC.

This chain uses TRBV27 with TRBJ2-6, with a possible D match to TRBD1 (6 bases). Trimming left V 5 bases short and J 3 bases short, with 11 bases between. Per germline, CDR1 MNHEY and CDR2 SMNVEV (reference sequence). This CDR3 comprises 15 residues. Here the CDR3 DNA reads TGTGCCAGCAGTCCCAGGGGAGATGGGGCCAACGTCCTGACTTTC. This encodes CASSPRGDGANVLTF. The whole variable domain, remainder taken from reference TRBV27 and TRBJ2-6, is EAQVTQNPRYLITVTGKKLTVTCSQNMNHEYMSWYRQDPGLGLRQIYYSMNVEVTDKGDVPEGYKVSRKEKRNFPLILESPSPNQTSLYFCASSPRGDGANVLTFGAGSRLTVL.

The V call is TRBV11-2, the J call TRBJ2-7, with 7 bases identical to TRBD2. The ends lost 1 base at V and 5 bases at J; junction bases unmatched: 8. The CDR3 length is 15 residues. CDR1 and CDR2 (germline): SGHAT, FQNNGV. CDR3 in DNA: TGTGCCAGCAGCTTAGTAAAGGGAGGGGTGGACGAGCAGTACTTC. It codes for CASSLVKGGVDEQYF.

The V and J genes are TRBV28 and TRBJ2-5; 13 bases are shared with TRBD2. CDR3 length equals 17 residues. The germline V gene encodes CDR1 MDHEN and CDR2 SYDVKM. V gave up 1 base and J gave up 1 base; unmatched junction bases: 3. CDR3 amino acids: CASSLFGLAGVQETQYF. The CDR3 coding sequence is TGTGCCAGCAGTTTATTCGGACTAGCGGGAGTCCAAGAGACCCAGTACTTC.

The chain is built from TRBV18 and TRBJ1-3; 7 bases are shared with TRBD1. Germline CDR1 and CDR2: KGHSH and LQKENI. The CDR3 consists of 17 residues. With V trimmed by 3 bases and J by 0 bases, 8 bases remained unmatched. The CDR3, as DNA: TGTGCCAGCTCACCGACCCCGGGACAGCCCTCTGGAAACACCATATATTTT. Residues: CASSPTPGQPSGNTIYF.

The gene calls are TRBV9 and TRBJ1-2, with D tentatively TRBD1 (6 bases). Per the germline V gene, CDR1 is SGDLS and CDR2 is YYNGEE. Trimming left V 0 bases short and J 8 bases short, with 17 bases between. The CDR3 runs 15 residues. This CDR3 reads CASSVDPTGREGYTF. The DNA of the CDR3 is TGTGCCAGCAGCGTAGACCCCACAGGGCGGGAGGGCTACACCTTC.

The V call is TRBV5-5, the J call TRBJ1-4, with D possibly being TRBD1 (6 bases). CDR3 length equals 15 residues. The germline gives CDR1 SGHKS, CDR2 YYEKEE (reference sequence). V lost 2 bases to trimming and J lost 5 bases, with 13 bases between them. CDR3 residues: CASSFGQGINEKLFF. CDR3 sequence (DNA): TGTGCCAGCAGCTTCGGGCAGGGGATAAATGAAAAACTGTTTTTT. Supplemented by reference TRBV5-5 and TRBJ1-4, the full variable domain reads DAGVTQSPTHLIKTRGQQVTLRCSPISGHKSVSWYQQVLGQGPQFIFQYYEKEERGRGNFPDRFSARQFPNYSSELNVNALLLGDSALYLCASSFGQGINEKLFFGSGTQLSVL.

The rearrangement links TRBV5-4 to TRBJ2-5; TRBD2 agrees at 12 bases. The CDR3 totals 15 residues. The germline CDR1 and CDR2 sequences are SGHNT and YYREEE (reference sequence). J was trimmed by 2 bases and V by 5 bases; bases with no gene match: 4. CDR3 in amino acids: CASSSSGREQETQYF. DNA of the CDR3: TGTGCCAGCAGTTCTAGCGGGAGGGAACAAGAGACCCAGTACTTC.

This clone occurred once. The V gene is TRBV9, the J gene TRBJ2-5; 10 nucleotides align to TRBD1. The closer fit of TRBJ2-7 to the DNA end suggests the J call may be wrong. Germline CDR1 is SGDLS and CDR2 is YYNGEE. This CDR3 spans 16 amino acids. The CDR3 spells CASSVGKGQGFYEQYF. The CDR3 region has the DNA TGTGCCAGCAGCGTAGGGAAGGGACAGGGGTTCTACGAGCAGTACTTC.

A word on this clone: An end of the junction differs from the germline gene, which may be a read error. This chain uses TRBV7-9 with TRBJ2-1, with TRBD2 identical over 12 bases. Germline V gene sequence: CDR1 SEHNR, CDR2 FQNEAQ (reference sequence). CDR3 length: 15 residues. CDR3 amino acids: CSSSLSSGRATEQFF. The DNA for the CDR3 is TGTTCCAGCAGCTTATCTAGCGGGAGGGCAACTGAGCAGTTCTTC.

The rearrangement links TRBV5-1 to TRBJ2-3; 12 bases are shared with TRBD2. The CDR3 has 15 residues. The ends lost 4 bases at V and 5 bases at J; junction bases unmatched: 5. The germline CDR1 and CDR2 sequences are SGHRS and YFSETQ. The CDR3 protein is CASSLAGGPGDTQYF. The CDR3 DNA sequence: TGCGCCAGCAGCCTAGCGGGGGGGCCAGGAGATACGCAGTATTTT.

The chain links TRBV10-2 to TRBJ1-1, with D possibly TRBD1 on 6 matching bases. V dropped 3 bases and J dropped 9 bases, with 14 bases sitting between them. This CDR3 is 13 amino acids long. Germline V gene data show CDR1 as WSHSY and CDR2 as SAAADI. Written as DNA, the CDR3 is TGCGCCAGCAGTGAAATTGGGCAGGGGAAAGCTTTCTTT. It specifies CASSEIGQGKAFF.

The V call is TRBV29-1, the J call TRBJ1-2; the D gene is possibly TRBD1 (6 bases). CDR3 length: 11 amino acids. The V end was cut by 7 bases, the J end by 6 bases, with 12 bases between. Germline CDR1 and CDR2: SQVTM and ANQGSEA. CDR3 coding DNA: TGCAGCGCCTGGGACATAGATGGCTACACCTTC. Protein product: CSAWDIDGYTF.

The rearrangement joins TRBV5-4 to TRBJ2-3; a possible D gene is TRBD1 (6 bases). Per germline, CDR1 SGHNT and CDR2 YYREEE (reference sequence). The CDR3 totals 12 residues. Trimming took off 0 bases at V and 13 bases at J, with 12 bases between the two ends. CDR3 sequence reads: CASSLDREREYF. For the CDR3, the DNA is TGTGCCAGCAGCTTGGACAGGGAGAGGGAGTATTTT.

A few counts support this clone. The J gene is TRBJ2-3, the V gene TRBV5-1; D is uncertain. This CDR3 contains 12 residues. The germline V gene encodes CDR1 SGHRS and CDR2 YFSETQ. V dropped 3 bases and J dropped 4 bases, with 6 bases sitting between them. The CDR3 DNA reads as TGCGCCAGCAGCTCCTACTCAGATACGCAGTATTTT. Amino acids: CASSSYSDTQYF.

CDR3 region: CASCLAGNTGELFF. The CDR3 nucleotides are TGTGCCAGCTGCTTGGCAGGCAACACCGGGGAGCTGTTTTTT. The rearrangement joins TRBV2 to TRBJ2-2, with D unresolved. Germline loops: CDR1 SNHLY, CDR2 FYNNEI. Trimming removed 8 bases at V and 2 bases at J, with 12 bases between. This CDR3 contains 14 residues.

This clone came up once. CDR3 protein: CASSRAEAFF. CDR3 in DNA: TGTGCCAGCAGTCGTGCTGAAGCTTTCTTT. The V and J genes are TRBV28 and TRBJ1-1, with D hard to call. The germline V gene encodes CDR1 MDHEN and CDR2 SYDVKM. The CDR3 totals 10 residues. The V end lost 5 bases, the J end lost 6 bases, and 4 bases lay between the germline ends. Together with reference TRBV28 and TRBJ1-1, the CDR3 gives the full variable domain: DVKVTQSSRYLVKRTGEKVFLECVQDMDHENMFWYRQDPGLGLRLIYFSYDVKMKEKGDIPEGYSVSREKKERFSLILESASTNQTSMYLCASSRAEAFFGQGTRLTVV.

DNA of the CDR3: TGTGCCAGCAGCTTAGGCGGCCGGAACCAAGAGACCCAGTACTTC. Translating gives CASSLGGRNQETQYF. The rearrangement uses TRBV11-3 and TRBJ2-5; D is unresolved. Germline-derived CDR1 and CDR2 are SGHNT and YENEEA. The V end lost 1 base, the J end lost 0 bases, and 9 bases lay between the germline ends. This CDR3 contains 15 residues.